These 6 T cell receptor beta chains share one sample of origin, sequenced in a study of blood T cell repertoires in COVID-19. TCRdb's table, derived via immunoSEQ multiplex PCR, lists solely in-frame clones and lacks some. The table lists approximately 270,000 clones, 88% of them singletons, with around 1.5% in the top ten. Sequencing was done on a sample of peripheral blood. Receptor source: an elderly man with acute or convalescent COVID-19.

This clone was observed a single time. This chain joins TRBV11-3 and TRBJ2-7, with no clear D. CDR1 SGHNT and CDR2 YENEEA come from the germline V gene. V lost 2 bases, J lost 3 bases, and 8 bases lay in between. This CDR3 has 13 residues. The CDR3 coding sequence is TGTGCCAGCAGCTTAAGCCGCAACTACGAGCAGTACTTC. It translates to CASSLSRNYEQYF.

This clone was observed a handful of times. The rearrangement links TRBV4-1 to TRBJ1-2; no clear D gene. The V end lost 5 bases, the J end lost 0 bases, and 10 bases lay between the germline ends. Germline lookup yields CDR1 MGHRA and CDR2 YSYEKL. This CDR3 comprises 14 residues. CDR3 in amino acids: CASSEALANYGYTF. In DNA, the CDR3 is TGCGCCAGCAGCGAAGCCTTAGCTAACTATGGCTACACCTTC.

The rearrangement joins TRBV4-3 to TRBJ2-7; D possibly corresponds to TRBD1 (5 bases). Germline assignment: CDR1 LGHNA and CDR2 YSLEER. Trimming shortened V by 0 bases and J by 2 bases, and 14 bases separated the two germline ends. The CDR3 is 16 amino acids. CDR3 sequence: CASSQDYTGTPYEQYF. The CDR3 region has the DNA TGCGCCAGCAGCCAAGATTACACAGGAACCCCCTACGAGCAGTACTTC.

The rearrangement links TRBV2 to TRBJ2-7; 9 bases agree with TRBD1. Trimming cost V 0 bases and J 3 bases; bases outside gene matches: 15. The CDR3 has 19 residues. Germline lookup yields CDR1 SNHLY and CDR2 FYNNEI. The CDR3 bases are TGTGCCAGCAGTGAAGCACTTCTAATTGCTAGGGACAGGGTCTACGAGCAGTACTTC. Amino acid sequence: CASSEALLIARDRVYEQYF. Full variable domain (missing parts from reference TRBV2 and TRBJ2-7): EPEVTQTPSHQVTQMGQEVILRCVPISNHLYFYWYRQILGQKVEFLVSFYNNEISEKSEIFDDQFSVERPDGSNFTLKIRSTKLEDSAMYFCASSEALLIARDRVYEQYFGPGTRLTVT.

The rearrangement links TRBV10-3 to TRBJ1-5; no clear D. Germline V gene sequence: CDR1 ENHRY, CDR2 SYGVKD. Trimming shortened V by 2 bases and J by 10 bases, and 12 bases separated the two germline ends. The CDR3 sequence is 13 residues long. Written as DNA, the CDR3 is TGTGCCATCAGTGAGACGGTAAATGTTCCCCAGCATTTT. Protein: CAISETVNVPQHF.

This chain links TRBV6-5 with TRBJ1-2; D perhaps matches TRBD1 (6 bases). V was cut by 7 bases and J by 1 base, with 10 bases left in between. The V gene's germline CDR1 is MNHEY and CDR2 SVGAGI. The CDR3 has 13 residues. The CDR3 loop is CASMRGFNYGYTF. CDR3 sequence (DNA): TGTGCCAGCATGAGGGGGTTTAACTATGGCTACACCTTC.